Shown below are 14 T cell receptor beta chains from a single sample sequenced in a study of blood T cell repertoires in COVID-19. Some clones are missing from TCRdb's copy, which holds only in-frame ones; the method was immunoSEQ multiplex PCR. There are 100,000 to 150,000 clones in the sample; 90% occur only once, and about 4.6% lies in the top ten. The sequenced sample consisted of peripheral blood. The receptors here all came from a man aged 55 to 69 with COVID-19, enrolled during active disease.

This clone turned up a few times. The CDR3 protein is CAWSVQVGGSPLHF. The CDR3, as DNA: TGTGCCTGGAGTGTCCAGGTAGGGGGTTCACCCCTCCACTTT. This chain connects TRBV30 to TRBJ1-6, with D tentatively TRBD1 (6 bases). Trimming shortened V by 0 bases and J by 9 bases, and 12 bases separated the two germline ends. CDR3 length: 14 residues. In germline, CDR1 is GTSNPN, CDR2 SVGIG (reference sequence).

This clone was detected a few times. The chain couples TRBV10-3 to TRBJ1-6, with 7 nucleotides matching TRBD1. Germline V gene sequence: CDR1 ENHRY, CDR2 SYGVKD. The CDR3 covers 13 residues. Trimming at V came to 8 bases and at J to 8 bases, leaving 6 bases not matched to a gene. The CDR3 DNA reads TGTGCCATCGGGACAGAAAAAGATTCACCCCTCCACTTT. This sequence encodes CAIGTEKDSPLHF.

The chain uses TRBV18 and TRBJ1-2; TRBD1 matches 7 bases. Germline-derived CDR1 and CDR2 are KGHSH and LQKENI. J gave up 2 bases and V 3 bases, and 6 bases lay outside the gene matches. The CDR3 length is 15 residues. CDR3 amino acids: CASSPDREKNYGYTF. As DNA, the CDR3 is TGTGCCAGCTCACCTGACAGGGAAAAGAACTATGGCTACACCTTC. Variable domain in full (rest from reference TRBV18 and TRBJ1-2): NAGVMQNPRHLVRRRGQEARLRCSPMKGHSHVYWYRQLPEEGLKFMVYLQKENIIDESGMPKERFSAEFPKEGPSILRIQQVVRGDSAAYFCASSPDREKNYGYTFGSGTRLTVV.

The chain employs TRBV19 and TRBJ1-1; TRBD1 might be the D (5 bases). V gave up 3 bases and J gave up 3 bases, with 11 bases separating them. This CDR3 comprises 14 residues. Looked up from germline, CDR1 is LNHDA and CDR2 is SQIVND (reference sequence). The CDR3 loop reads CASSIDREYTEAFF. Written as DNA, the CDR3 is TGTGCCAGTAGTATTGACAGAGAATACACTGAAGCTTTCTTT.

CDR3 residues: CASSKVAGANEQFF. For the CDR3, the DNA is TGTGCCAGTAGTAAGGTAGCGGGGGCCAATGAGCAGTTCTTC. The chain uses TRBV19 and TRBJ2-1, with 9 bases matching TRBD2. The V gene end was trimmed by 4 bases and the J gene end by 6 bases; junction bases not matched to a gene: 4. CDR1 LNHDA and CDR2 SQIVND come from the germline V gene (reference sequence). The CDR3 has 14 residues.

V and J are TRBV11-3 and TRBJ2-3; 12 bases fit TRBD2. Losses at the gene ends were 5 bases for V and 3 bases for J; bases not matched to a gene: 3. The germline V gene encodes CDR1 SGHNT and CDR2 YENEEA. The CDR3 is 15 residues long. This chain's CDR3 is CASSPGTSGTDTQYF. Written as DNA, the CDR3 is TGTGCCAGCAGCCCCGGGACTAGCGGGACAGATACGCAGTATTTT.

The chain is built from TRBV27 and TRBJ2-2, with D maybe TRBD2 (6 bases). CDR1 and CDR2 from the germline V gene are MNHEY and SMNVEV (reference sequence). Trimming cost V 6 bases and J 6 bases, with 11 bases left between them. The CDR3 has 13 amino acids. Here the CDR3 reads CASRNTGAGELFF. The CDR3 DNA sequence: TGTGCCAGCAGGAACACGGGGGCCGGGGAGCTGTTTTTT.

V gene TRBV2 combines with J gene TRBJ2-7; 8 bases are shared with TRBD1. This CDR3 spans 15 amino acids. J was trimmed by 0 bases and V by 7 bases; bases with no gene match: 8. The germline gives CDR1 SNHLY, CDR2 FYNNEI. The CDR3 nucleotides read TGTGCCAGCACCCCCCAGACAGGGGCCTCCTACGAGCAGTACTTC. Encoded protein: CASTPQTGASYEQYF. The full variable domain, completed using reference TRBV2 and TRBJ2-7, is EPEVTQTPSHQVTQMGQEVILRCVPISNHLYFYWYRQILGQKVEFLVSFYNNEISEKSEIFDDQFSVERPDGSNFTLKIRSTKLEDSAMYFCASTPQTGASYEQYFGPGTRLTVT.

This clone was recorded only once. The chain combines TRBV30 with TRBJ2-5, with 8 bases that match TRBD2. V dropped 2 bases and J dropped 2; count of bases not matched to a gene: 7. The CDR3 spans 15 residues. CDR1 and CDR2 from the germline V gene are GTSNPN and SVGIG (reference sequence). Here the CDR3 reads CAWSPGGLLQETQYF. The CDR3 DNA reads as TGTGCCTGGAGTCCGGGGGGGTTGCTACAAGAGACCCAGTACTTC.

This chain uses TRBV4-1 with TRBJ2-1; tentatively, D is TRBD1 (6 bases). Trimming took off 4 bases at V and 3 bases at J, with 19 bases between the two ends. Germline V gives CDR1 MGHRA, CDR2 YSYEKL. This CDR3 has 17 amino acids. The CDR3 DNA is TGCGCCAGCAGCCTCTTACCTAGGACAGAACTCTACAATGAGCAGTTCTTC. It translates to CASSLLPRTELYNEQFF.

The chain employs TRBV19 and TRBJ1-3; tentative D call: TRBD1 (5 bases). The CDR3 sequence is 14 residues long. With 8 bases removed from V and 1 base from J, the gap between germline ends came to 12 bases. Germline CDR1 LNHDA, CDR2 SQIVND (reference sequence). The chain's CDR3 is CASVQGPSGNTIYF. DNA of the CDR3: TGTGCCAGTGTCCAGGGCCCTTCTGGAAACACCATATATTTT.

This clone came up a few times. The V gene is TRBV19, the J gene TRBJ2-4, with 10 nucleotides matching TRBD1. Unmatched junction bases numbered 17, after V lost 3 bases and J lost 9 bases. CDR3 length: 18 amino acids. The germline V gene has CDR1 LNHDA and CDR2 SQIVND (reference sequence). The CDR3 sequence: CASSIQSRDRGGLGIQYF. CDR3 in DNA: TGTGCCAGTAGTATTCAGTCAAGGGACAGGGGCGGTTTGGGCATTCAGTACTTC.

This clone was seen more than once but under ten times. CDR3 in DNA: TGTGCCAGCAGCTTAGGAGGGGACTATAATTCACCCCTCCACTTT. Translation: CASSLGGDYNSPLHF. J is TRBJ1-6 and V is TRBV7-3; possible D gene TRBD1, 5 bases. This CDR3 is built from 15 residues. The V gene's germline CDR1 is SGHTA and CDR2 FQGTGA. V was trimmed by 2 bases and J by 3 bases, leaving 8 bases between them. The variable domain in full, completed from reference TRBV7-3 and TRBJ1-6, reads GAGVSQTPSNKVTEKGKYVELRCDPISGHTALYWYRQSLGQGPEFLIYFQGTGAADDSGLPNDRFFAVRPEGSVSTLKIQRTERGDSAVYLCASSLGGDYNSPLHFGNGTRLTVT.

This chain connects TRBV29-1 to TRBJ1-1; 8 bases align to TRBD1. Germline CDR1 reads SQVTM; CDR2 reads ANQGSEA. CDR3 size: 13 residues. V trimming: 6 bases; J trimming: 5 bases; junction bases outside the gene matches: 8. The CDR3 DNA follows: TGCAGCGTCGAGACAGGGGTTGAGACTGAAGCTTTCTTT. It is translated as CSVETGVETEAFF.